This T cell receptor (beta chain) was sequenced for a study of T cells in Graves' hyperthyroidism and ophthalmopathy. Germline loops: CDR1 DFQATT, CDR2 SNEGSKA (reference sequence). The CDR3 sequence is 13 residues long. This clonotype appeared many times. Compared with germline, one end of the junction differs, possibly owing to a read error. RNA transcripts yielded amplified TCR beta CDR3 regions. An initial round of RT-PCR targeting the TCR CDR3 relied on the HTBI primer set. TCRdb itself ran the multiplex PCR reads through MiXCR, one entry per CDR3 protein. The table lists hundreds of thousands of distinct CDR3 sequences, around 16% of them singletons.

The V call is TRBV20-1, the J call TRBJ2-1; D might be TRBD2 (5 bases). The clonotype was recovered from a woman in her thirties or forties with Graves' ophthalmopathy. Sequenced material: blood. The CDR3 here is CSARVAAEDEQFF. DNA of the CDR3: TGCAGTGCCAGAGTTGCGGCGGAGGATGAGCAGTTCTTC.